One and the same sample provided the 16 T cell receptor beta chains below, sequenced in a study of blood T cell repertoires in COVID-19. This table comes from immunoSEQ multiplex PCR, and its TCRdb copy is limited to in-frame clones, with some not included. The table shows about 360,000 clones, with around 90% occurring only once. Sequenced material: peripheral blood. These receptors were collected from a human donor in a cohort sampled during active COVID-19.

V is TRBV15 and J is TRBJ1-4; possible D gene TRBD1, 6 bases. Germline lookup yields CDR1 LNHNV and CDR2 YYDKDF (reference sequence). The CDR3 sequence is 14 residues long. V was trimmed by 5 bases and J by 8 bases, leaving 15 bases between them. The CDR3 region is CATSERGQREKLFF. The DNA of the CDR3 is TGTGCCACCAGCGAGCGAGGACAGCGGGAAAAACTGTTTTTT.

The chain carries TRBV3-1 (or the pseudogene TRBV3-2) and TRBJ2-2, with D hard to call. The V and J ends lost 2 bases and 6 bases respectively, with 7 bases between them. CDR1 is LGHDT and CDR2 is YNNKEL in the germline V gene (reference sequence). The CDR3 is 13 residues long. The CDR3 nucleotides read TGTGCCAGCAGCCAAACCGCGGCCGGGGAGCTGTTTTTT. Translating gives CASSQTAAGELFF.

The chain has TRBV2 and TRBJ1-6; D is perhaps TRBD1 (5 bases). V was trimmed by 1 base and J by 0 bases, leaving 10 bases between them. The length of the CDR3 is 17 residues. Germline V gene sequence: CDR1 SNHLY, CDR2 FYNNEI. In DNA, the CDR3 is TGTGCCAGCAGTGAAGGCCGGGGGAGCTCCTATAATTCACCCCTCCACTTT. This translates into CASSEGRGSSYNSPLHF. The whole variable domain, remainder taken from reference TRBV2 and TRBJ1-6, is EPEVTQTPSHQVTQMGQEVILRCVPISNHLYFYWYRQILGQKVEFLVSFYNNEISEKSEIFDDQFSVERPDGSNFTLKIRSTKLEDSAMYFCASSEGRGSSYNSPLHFGNGTRLTVT.

This rearrangement joins TRBV5-4 to TRBJ2-1, with TRBD2 matching 7 bases. V lost 4 bases to trimming and J lost 7 bases; unmatched junction nucleotides: 11. The germline gives CDR1 SGHNT, CDR2 YYREEE (reference sequence). The CDR3 totals 15 residues. The CDR3 spells CASSTGLVSGNEQFF. The CDR3 DNA follows: TGTGCCAGCAGCACCGGACTAGTATCGGGGAATGAGCAGTTCTTC. The variable domain in full, completed from reference TRBV5-4 and TRBJ2-1, reads ETGVTQSPTHLIKTRGQQVTLRCSSQSGHNTVSWYQQALGQGPQFIFQYYREEENGRGNFPPRFSGLQFPNYSSELNVNALELDDSALYLCASSTGLVSGNEQFFGPGTRLTVL.

The V call is TRBV5-1, the J call TRBJ1-1; D call uncertain. Germline V lookup: CDR1 SGHRS, CDR2 YFSETQ. V was trimmed by 0 bases and J by 5 bases, leaving 11 bases between them. The CDR3 is 14 amino acids. The CDR3 sequence: CASSLALGSTEAFF. CDR3 coding DNA: TGCGCCAGCAGCTTGGCCCTGGGGAGTACTGAAGCTTTCTTT.

The V call is TRBV2, the J call TRBJ1-5; perhaps TRBD1 as D (5 bases). The CDR3 covers 14 residues. CDR1 and CDR2 (germline): SNHLY, FYNNEI. V lost 4 bases to trimming and J lost 3 bases, with 10 bases between them. CDR3 in DNA: TGTGCCAGCAGTGGCCCAGGGCCCAATCAGCCCCAGCATTTT. Translated, it gives CASSGPGPNQPQHF.

This clone was seen once. In DNA form, the CDR3 reads TGTGCCAGCAGCCCCCGGGACAGGGGAGAGACCCAGTACTTC. Translation gives CASSPRDRGETQYF. The V gene is TRBV3-1 (or the pseudogene TRBV3-2), the J gene TRBJ2-5, with 10 positions matching TRBD1. The ends lost 4 bases at V and 4 bases at J; junction bases unmatched: 3. Germline V CDR1 and CDR2: LGHDT, YNNKEL (reference sequence). The CDR3 is made up of 14 amino acids.

This clone was observed a single time. The J gene is TRBJ2-3, the V gene TRBV5-5, with 13 bases fitting TRBD2. The germline gives CDR1 SGHKS, CDR2 YYEKEE (reference sequence). This CDR3 region has 19 residues. V lost 3 bases, J lost 2 bases, and 12 bases stayed unmatched. The CDR3 region has the DNA TGTGCCAGCAGCTCGGGACTAGCGGGGAAGTCTTACCCCACAGATACGCAGTATTTT. Translated: CASSSGLAGKSYPTDTQYF.

The rearrangement uses TRBV4-1 and TRBJ2-3; 8 positions match TRBD1. Trimming cost V 1 base and J 5 bases; bases outside gene matches: 5. Germline CDR1 and CDR2: MGHRA and YSYEKL. The CDR3 is made up of 15 amino acids. CDR3 bases: TGCGCCAGCAGCCAAGGATACAGGGGGATAGATACGCAGTATTTT. Protein product: CASSQGYRGIDTQYF.

The chain is built from TRBV27 and TRBJ1-6; TRBD1 aligns across 9 bases. This CDR3 contains 15 residues. The V gene end was trimmed by 7 bases and the J gene end by 7 bases; junction bases not matched to a gene: 8. Germline lookup yields CDR1 MNHEY and CDR2 SMNVEV (reference sequence). The chain's CDR3 is CASNSGTGRNSPLHF. The CDR3, as DNA: TGTGCCAGCAACTCCGGGACAGGGCGCAATTCACCCCTCCACTTT.

This clone was seen at least ten times. This chain links TRBV20-1 with TRBJ2-5; D is ambiguous. CDR3 length equals 11 residues. V was clipped by 5 bases and J by 2 bases, with 6 bases between them. Germline CDR1 reads DFQATT; CDR2 reads SNEGSKA (reference sequence). CDR3 DNA: TGCAGTGCTCTAGTTCAAGAGACCCAGTACTTC. Its translation: CSALVQETQYF.

The rearrangement links TRBV7-2 to TRBJ2-7; 7 nucleotides align to TRBD1. This CDR3 is built from 15 residues. The trim removed 2 bases at V and 5 bases at J, leaving 9 bases unmatched. Germline CDR1 reads SGHTA; CDR2 reads FQGNSA. CDR3 bases: TGTGCCAGCAGCTTACCCGGACAGGTAGGGGACGAGCAGTACTTC. It translates to CASSLPGQVGDEQYF.

The CDR3 DNA reads TGTGCCAGCAGCTTAGGAGAGACGGGAGGAAACACCATATATTTT. It translates to CASSLGETGGNTIYF. This chain joins TRBV7-9 and TRBJ1-3; no reliable D call. The CDR3 is 15 residues long. The germline CDR1 and CDR2 sequences are SEHNR and FQNEAQ (reference sequence). The V end lost 1 base, the J end lost 4 bases, and 11 bases lay between the germline ends.

The chain employs TRBV7-6 and TRBJ1-3; TRBD1 matches at 10 bases. The CDR3 is made up of 17 amino acids. Germline-derived CDR1 and CDR2 are SGHVS and FNYEAQ. J lost 4 bases, V lost 1 base, and 7 bases had no gene match. The CDR3 region has the DNA TGTGCCAGCAGCTTAGGCGGGACAGGGGCCTACGGAAACACCATATATTTT. Its protein product is CASSLGGTGAYGNTIYF.

This chain links TRBV2 with TRBJ2-2, with 8 positions matching TRBD1. V shed 5 bases and J 7 bases; nucleotides not matched to a gene: 6. The CDR3 length is 14 residues. Per the germline V gene, CDR1 is SNHLY and CDR2 is FYNNEI. This CDR3 reads CASSLRTGIGELFF. DNA of the CDR3: TGTGCCAGCAGTCTGCGGACAGGGATCGGGGAGCTGTTTTTT.

The chain carries TRBV19 and TRBJ2-3; perhaps TRBD2 as D (5 bases). V gave up 5 bases and J gave up 6 bases, with 12 bases separating them. CDR3 length equals 13 residues. Germline-derived CDR1 and CDR2 are LNHDA and SQIVND (reference sequence). The CDR3 DNA sequence: TGTGCCAGTAGTGTAATAGCGCGGGATACGCAGTATTTT. Translating gives CASSVIARDTQYF.